Listed below are T cell receptor beta chains from one sample, sequenced in a study of response to subunit inactivated influenza vaccine. TCRdb reprocessed the RT-PCR reads via MiXCR and lists one record per CDR3 protein. In the table there are 860,000 or so distinct CDR3 sequences, approximately 22% of which are singletons. The sequences come from PBMCs from blood, collected 4 to 6 days after vaccination. The origin of the receptors is a man aged 45-65 years who received an inactivated influenza vaccine. Each CDR3 is given with its conserved first and last residue. D genes are given only for firm matches. Not all rows give a size; the values are once, few, many and, for expanded clones, a class.

CASSGRAMGYTF	TGTGCCAGCAGTGGCAGGGCAATGGGCTACACCTTC	TRBJ1-2	12	TRBV2	-	-
CASSEALLKLAGPRELFF	TGTGCCAGCAGTGAAGCGCTTCTTAAGCTAGCGGGGCCGAGAGAGCTGTTTTTT	TRBJ2-2	18	TRBV2	TRBD2	-
CASSLYGHRRTTGELFF	TGTGCCAGCAGCTTATACGGGCACCGACGGACCACCGGGGAGCTGTTTTTT	TRBJ2-2	17	TRBV7-9	-	-
CASNVGGGRRETQYF	TGTGCCAGCAACGTTGGAGGCGGGAGAAGAGAGACCCAGTACTTC	TRBJ2-5	15	TRBV6-1	TRBD2	few
CATSRASDEQYF	TGTGCCACCAGCAGAGCTAGTGACGAGCAGTACTTC	TRBJ2-7	12	TRBV15	-	-
CASSATGAVGQFF	TGTGCCAGCAGTGCAACAGGGGCGGTCGGGCAGTTCTTC	TRBJ2-1	13	TRBV6-4	TRBD1	-
CSASVAGESNQYF	TGCAGTGCTAGTGTGGCAGGGGAGAGCAACCAGTACTTC	TRBJ2-5	13	TRBV20-1	-	-
CATKGGESGSITHDEQYF	TGTGCCACCAAGGGTGGGGAGAGCGGGAGTATTACGCATGACGAGCAGTACTTC	TRBJ2-7	18	TRBV10-3	TRBD2	few
CASSLESVGYGTGELFF	TGTGCCAGCAGCTTGGAGTCGGTGGGATACGGAACCGGGGAGCTGTTTTTT	TRBJ2-2	17	TRBV5-6	-	many
CASSSYKPASGGYEQYF	TGTGCCAGCAGCTCCTACAAGCCCGCTAGCGGGGGATACGAGCAGTACTTC	TRBJ2-7	17	TRBV11-2	TRBD2	-
CASSDNGGEQYF	TGTGCCAGCAGCGACAACGGGGGCGAGCAGTACTTC	TRBJ2-7	12	TRBV7-9	-	-
CASSHSDQIGETQYF	TGTGCCAGCAGTCACTCGGACCAAATCGGGGAGACCCAGTACTTC	TRBJ2-5	15	TRBV12-3/TRBV12-4	-	-
CASSSRDLAELFF	TGTGCCAGCAGTTCTAGGGACCTCGCGGAGCTGTTTTTT	TRBJ2-2	13	TRBV6-2/TRBV6-3	-	-
CASSQDRSKGDYEQYF	TGTGCCAGCAGCCAAGATAGATCCAAGGGCGATTACGAGCAGTACTTC	TRBJ2-7	16	TRBV3-1	-	-
CASSLGGRDINQPQHF	TGTGCCAGCAGCTTAGGGGGCCGGGACATTAATCAGCCCCAGCATTTT	TRBJ1-5	16	TRBV7-8	-	-
CASSIRREVEQFF	TGTGCCAGCAGCATACGGCGGGAGGTTGAGCAGTTCTTC	TRBJ2-1	13	TRBV7-8	TRBD2	-
CASSLAGQMLYTF	TGTGCCAGCAGCTTAGCGGGGCAGATGCTCTACACCTTC	TRBJ1-2	13	TRBV7-8	-	few
CASNRRAGGTKNEGTGELFF	TGTGCCAGCAATAGGAGAGCCGGGGGGACTAAAAACGAGGGGACCGGGGAGCTGTTTTTT	TRBJ2-2	20	TRBV12-3/TRBV12-4	TRBD2	once
CASRPRGRDRGDIQYF	TGTGCCAGCAGACCTCGGGGCCGGGACAGGGGAGACATTCAGTACTTC	TRBJ2-4	16	TRBV6-2/TRBV6-3	TRBD1	few
CSASPGLQWGNEQFF	TGCAGTGCAAGTCCGGGACTCCAGTGGGGCAATGAGCAGTTCTTC	TRBJ2-1	15	TRBV20-1	-	many
CASSSDGVMEQYF	TGCGCCAGCAGTTCAGACGGAGTCATGGAGCAGTACTTC	TRBJ2-7	13	TRBV5-1	-	few
CASSLSLARTYEQYF	TGTGCCAGCAGCTTGTCGCTAGCGAGGACCTACGAGCAGTACTTC	TRBJ2-7	15	TRBV5-6	-	few
CASSAYLTSGSSRNEQFF	TGTGCCAGCAGCGCCTATTTGACTAGCGGATCCTCTCGGAATGAGCAGTTCTTC	TRBJ2-1	18	TRBV11-2	TRBD2	few
CSVLGQGRTGELFF	TGCAGCGTCCTAGGGCAGGGACGCACCGGGGAGCTGTTTTTT	TRBJ2-2	14	TRBV29-1	-	many
CASSGLAGADTQYF	TGTGCCAGCAGCGGTCTAGCGGGGGCAGATACGCAGTATTTT	TRBJ2-3	14	TRBV5-5	TRBD2	-
CSATTGDAYGYTF	TGCAGTGCTACGACAGGGGACGCCTATGGCTACACCTTC	TRBJ1-2	13	TRBV20-1	TRBD1	few
CASSPMNPSTDTQYF	TGTGCCAGCTCACCCATGAATCCTAGCACAGATACGCAGTATTTT	TRBJ2-3	15	TRBV18	-	few
CASSLLVDAGELFF	TGCGCCAGCAGCTTGCTAGTCGATGCCGGGGAGCTGTTTTTT	TRBJ2-2	14	TRBV5-1	-	few
CASSPLRSGDRVLYYEQYF	TGTGCCAGCAGTCCCCTCAGATCCGGAGACAGAGTACTTTACTACGAGCAGTACTTC	TRBJ2-7	19	TRBV28	-	-
CASSLFSGNYNEQFF	TGTGCCAGCAGCTTATTCAGCGGAAACTACAATGAGCAGTTCTTC	TRBJ2-1	15	TRBV7-9	-	-
CSASPIYEQYF	TGCAGTGCTAGCCCTATATACGAGCAGTACTTC	TRBJ2-7	11	TRBV20-1	-	-
CASSQDWGNSIDTQYF	TGTGCCAGCAGCCAAGACTGGGGAAACAGCATTGATACGCAGTATTTT	TRBJ2-3	16	TRBV4-2	-	few